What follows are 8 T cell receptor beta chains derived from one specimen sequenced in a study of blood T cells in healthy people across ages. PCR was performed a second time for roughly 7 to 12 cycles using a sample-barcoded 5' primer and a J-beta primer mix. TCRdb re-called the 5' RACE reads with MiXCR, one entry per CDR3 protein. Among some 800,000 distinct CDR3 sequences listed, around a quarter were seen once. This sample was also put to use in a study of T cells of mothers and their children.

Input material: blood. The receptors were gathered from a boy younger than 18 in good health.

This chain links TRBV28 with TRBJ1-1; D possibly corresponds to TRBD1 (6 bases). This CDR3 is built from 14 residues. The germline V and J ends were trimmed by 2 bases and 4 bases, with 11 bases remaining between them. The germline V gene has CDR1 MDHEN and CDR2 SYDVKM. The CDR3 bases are TGTGCCAGCAGTTTAGTGGGGGGGCCCACTGAAGCTTTCTTT. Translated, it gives CASSLVGGPTEAFF. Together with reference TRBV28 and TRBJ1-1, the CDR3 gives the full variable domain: DVKVTQSSRYLVKRTGEKVFLECVQDMDHENMFWYRQDPGLGLRLIYFSYDVKMKEKGDIPEGYSVSREKKERFSLILESASTNQTSMYLCASSLVGGPTEAFFGQGTRLTVV.

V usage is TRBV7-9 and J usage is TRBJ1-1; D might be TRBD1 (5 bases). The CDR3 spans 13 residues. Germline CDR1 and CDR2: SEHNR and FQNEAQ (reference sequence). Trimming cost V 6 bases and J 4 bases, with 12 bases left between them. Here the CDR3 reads CASSLQESTEAFF. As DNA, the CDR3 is TGTGCCAGCAGTTTACAGGAATCCACTGAAGCTTTCTTT.

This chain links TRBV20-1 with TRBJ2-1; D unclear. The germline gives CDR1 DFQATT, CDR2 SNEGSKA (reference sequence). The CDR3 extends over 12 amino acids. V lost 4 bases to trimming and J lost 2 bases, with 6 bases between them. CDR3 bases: TGCAGTGCTATACATACCTACAATGAGCAGTTCTTC. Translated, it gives CSAIHTYNEQFF.

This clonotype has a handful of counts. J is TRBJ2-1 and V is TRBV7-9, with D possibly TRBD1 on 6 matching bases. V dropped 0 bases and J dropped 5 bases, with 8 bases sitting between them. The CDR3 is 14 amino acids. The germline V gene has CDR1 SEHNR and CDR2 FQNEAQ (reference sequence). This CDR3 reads CASSLAGHDNEQFF. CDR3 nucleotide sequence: TGTGCCAGCAGCTTAGCGGGACACGACAATGAGCAGTTCTTC.

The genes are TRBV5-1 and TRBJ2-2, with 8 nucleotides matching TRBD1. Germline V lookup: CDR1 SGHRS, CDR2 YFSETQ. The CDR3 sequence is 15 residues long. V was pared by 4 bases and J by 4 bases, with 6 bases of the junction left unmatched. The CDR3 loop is CASSPGQAGTGELFF. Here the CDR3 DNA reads TGCGCCAGCAGCCCGGGACAGGCGGGCACCGGGGAGCTGTTTTTT.

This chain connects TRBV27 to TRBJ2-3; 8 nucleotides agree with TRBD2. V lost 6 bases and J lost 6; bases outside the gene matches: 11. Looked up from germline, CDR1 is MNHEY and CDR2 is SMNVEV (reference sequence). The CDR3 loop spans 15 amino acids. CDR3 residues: CASSGGVAGFDTQYF. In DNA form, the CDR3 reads TGTGCCAGCAGCGGAGGGGTAGCGGGATTTGATACGCAGTATTTT.

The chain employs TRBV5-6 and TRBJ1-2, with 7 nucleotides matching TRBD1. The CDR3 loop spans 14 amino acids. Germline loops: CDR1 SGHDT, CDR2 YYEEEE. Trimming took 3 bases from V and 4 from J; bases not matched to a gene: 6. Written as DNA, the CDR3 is TGTGCCAGCAGCTGGCAGGGGGTAACCTATGGCTACACCTTC. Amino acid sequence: CASSWQGVTYGYTF.

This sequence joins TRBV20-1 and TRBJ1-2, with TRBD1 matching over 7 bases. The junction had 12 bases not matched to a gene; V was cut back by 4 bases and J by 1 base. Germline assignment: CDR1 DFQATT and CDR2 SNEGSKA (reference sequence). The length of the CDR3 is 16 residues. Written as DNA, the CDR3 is TGCAGTGCTACCGAAAGGGACAGCTATAATAACTATGGCTACACCTTC. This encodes CSATERDSYNNYGYTF.